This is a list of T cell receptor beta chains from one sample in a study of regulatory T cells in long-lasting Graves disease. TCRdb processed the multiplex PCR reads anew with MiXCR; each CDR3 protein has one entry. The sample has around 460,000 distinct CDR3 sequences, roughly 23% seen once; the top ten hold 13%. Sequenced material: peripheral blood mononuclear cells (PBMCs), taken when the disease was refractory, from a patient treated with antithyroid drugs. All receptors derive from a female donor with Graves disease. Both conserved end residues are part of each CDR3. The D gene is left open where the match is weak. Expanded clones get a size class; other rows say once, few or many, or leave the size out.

cdr3_aa: CASRRTGVNTEAFF; cdr3_nt: TGTGCCAGCAGACGGACAGGGGTGAACACTGAAGCTTTCTTT; v_call: TRBV6-1; d_call: TRBD1; j_call: TRBJ1-1; clone_size: many
cdr3_aa: CASSLWQLAYEQYF; cdr3_nt: TGTGCCAGCAGTTTATGGCAACTAGCCTACGAGCAGTACTTC; v_call: TRBV28; d_call: NA; j_call: TRBJ2-7; clone_size: many
cdr3_aa: CASSEVVHTGELFF; cdr3_nt: TGTGCCAGCAGTGAGGTGGTACACACCGGGGAGCTGTTTTTT; v_call: TRBV2; d_call: NA; j_call: TRBJ2-2; clone_size: many
cdr3_aa: CAISPGQGDSYNSPLHF; cdr3_nt: TGTGCCATCAGCCCGGGACAGGGGGACTCCTATAATTCACCCCTCCACTTT; v_call: TRBV10-3; d_call: TRBD1; j_call: TRBJ1-6; clone_size: few
cdr3_aa: CASSLAISTEAFF; cdr3_nt: TGTGCTAGCAGCTTAGCGATCAGCACTGAAGCTTTCTTT; v_call: TRBV7-7; d_call: NA; j_call: TRBJ1-1; clone_size: once
cdr3_aa: CASYLRGGNLGWTQYF; cdr3_nt: TGTGCCAGCTACCTGAGGGGCGGGAACCTTGGATGGACCCAGTACTTC; v_call: TRBV6-1; d_call: NA; j_call: TRBJ2-5; clone_size: NA
cdr3_aa: CASSPRLAGGRNEQFF; cdr3_nt: TGTGCCAGCAGCCCCCGGCTGGCGGGGGGACGGAATGAGCAGTTCTTC; v_call: TRBV7-9; d_call: TRBD2; j_call: TRBJ2-1; clone_size: many
cdr3_aa: CASTSSGFSPLHF; cdr3_nt: TGTGCCAGCACCTCCTCCGGGTTCTCACCCCTCCACTTT; v_call: TRBV27; d_call: NA; j_call: TRBJ1-6; clone_size: NA
cdr3_aa: CASRKTSGDAGQYF; cdr3_nt: TGTGCCAGCAGAAAAACTAGCGGGGATGCCGGGCAGTACTTC; v_call: TRBV28; d_call: TRBD2; j_call: TRBJ2-7; clone_size: many
cdr3_aa: CASNPGQINEKLFF; cdr3_nt: TGTGCCAGCAATCCGGGACAAATTAATGAAAAACTGTTTTTT; v_call: TRBV2; d_call: NA; j_call: TRBJ1-4; clone_size: many
cdr3_aa: CASSAGTANEKLFF; cdr3_nt: TGTGCCAGCAGTGCCGGGACAGCGAATGAAAAACTGTTTTTT; v_call: TRBV25-1; d_call: TRBD1; j_call: TRBJ1-4; clone_size: few
cdr3_aa: CASSFQVGEQFF; cdr3_nt: TGTGCCAGCAGTTTCCAGGTTGGTGAGCAGTTCTTC; v_call: TRBV28; d_call: NA; j_call: TRBJ2-1; clone_size: few
cdr3_aa: CASSPLAGSPNTQYF; cdr3_nt: TGTGCCAGCAGTCCATTAGCGGGAAGTCCCAATACGCAGTATTTT; v_call: TRBV27; d_call: TRBD2; j_call: TRBJ2-3; clone_size: many
cdr3_aa: CAWEFRSEQYF; cdr3_nt: TGTGCCTGGGAGTTCCGTAGCGAGCAGTACTTC; v_call: TRBV30; d_call: NA; j_call: TRBJ2-7; clone_size: NA
cdr3_aa: CATSHRDREVEGYTF; cdr3_nt: TGTGCCACCAGCCACCGGGACAGGGAGGTAGAAGGCTACACCTTC; v_call: TRBV15; d_call: TRBD1; j_call: TRBJ1-2; clone_size: NA
cdr3_aa: CSAPQTETGSRDYTF; cdr3_nt: TGCAGTGCTCCGCAGACGGAGACAGGCAGTCGTGACTACACCTTC; v_call: TRBV20-1; d_call: NA; j_call: TRBJ1-2; clone_size: many
cdr3_aa: CRLRGTTGVTEAFF; cdr3_nt: TGCAGGCTGCGGGGGACCACAGGGGTCACTGAAGCTTTCTTT; v_call: TRBV20-1; d_call: TRBD1; j_call: TRBJ1-1; clone_size: NA
cdr3_aa: CASSPGEGSYNSPLHF; cdr3_nt: TGTGCCAGCAGCCCAGGGGAAGGCTCCTATAATTCACCCCTCCACTTT; v_call: TRBV3-1; d_call: NA; j_call: TRBJ1-6; clone_size: few
cdr3_aa: CASSSNGQGSTEAFF; cdr3_nt: TGTGCCAGCAGCTCCAACGGACAGGGAAGCACTGAAGCTTTCTTT; v_call: TRBV7-2; d_call: TRBD1; j_call: TRBJ1-1; clone_size: many
cdr3_aa: CASSYDNFGTAYSPLHF; cdr3_nt: TGTGCCAGCAGTTACGATAATTTCGGGACGGCTTATTCACCCCTCCACTTT; v_call: TRBV6-2/TRBV6-3; d_call: NA; j_call: TRBJ1-6; clone_size: few
cdr3_aa: CATSEGAGGLTEAFF; cdr3_nt: TGTGCCACCAGTGAGGGGGCAGGGGGCCTGACTGAAGCTTTCTTT; v_call: TRBV24-1; d_call: TRBD1; j_call: TRBJ1-1; clone_size: NA
cdr3_aa: CSAQPGVGSNQPQHF; cdr3_nt: TGCAGTGCCCAACCCGGGGTAGGGAGCAATCAGCCCCAGCATTTT; v_call: TRBV20-1; d_call: NA; j_call: TRBJ1-5; clone_size: many
cdr3_aa: CASSQVHRGLETQYF; cdr3_nt: TGTGCCAGCAGCCAAGTGCACAGGGGGCTAGAGACCCAGTACTTC; v_call: TRBV14; d_call: TRBD1; j_call: TRBJ2-5; clone_size: NA
cdr3_aa: CASSPSANTGELFF; cdr3_nt: TGTGCCAGCAGCCCCTCCGCGAACACCGGGGAGCTGTTTTTT; v_call: TRBV7-2; d_call: NA; j_call: TRBJ2-2; clone_size: NA
cdr3_aa: CASSSLPRTGTANVLTF; cdr3_nt: TGTGCCAGCAGCTCGCTCCCGAGGACAGGGACGGCCAACGTCCTGACTTTC; v_call: TRBV5-6; d_call: TRBD1; j_call: TRBJ2-6; clone_size: few
cdr3_aa: CASSLASTSDSYEQYF; cdr3_nt: TGCGCCAGCAGCTTGGCCTCGACTAGCGATTCCTACGAGCAGTACTTC; v_call: TRBV5-1; d_call: TRBD2; j_call: TRBJ2-7; clone_size: NA
cdr3_aa: CASTPGFRYGSPLHF; cdr3_nt: TGTGCCAGCACCCCTGGGTTTCGGTACGGGTCACCCCTCCACTTT; v_call: TRBV5-6; d_call: NA; j_call: TRBJ1-6; clone_size: few
cdr3_aa: CASRKSTGRNEKLFF; cdr3_nt: TGTGCCAGCAGGAAATCGACAGGGCGTAATGAAAAACTGTTTTTT; v_call: TRBV12-3/TRBV12-4; d_call: TRBD1; j_call: TRBJ1-4; clone_size: many
cdr3_aa: CAISDQIPGTKNTEAFF; cdr3_nt: TGTGCCATCAGTGATCAAATCCCAGGGACAAAGAACACTGAAGCTTTCTTT; v_call: TRBV10-3; d_call: NA; j_call: TRBJ1-1; clone_size: few
cdr3_aa: CAISDRQPGEKLFF; cdr3_nt: TGTGCCATCAGCGACCGACAGCCAGGTGAAAAACTGTTTTTT; v_call: TRBV10-3; d_call: NA; j_call: TRBJ1-4; clone_size: many
cdr3_aa: CASSPGLPSNEQFF; cdr3_nt: TGTGCCAGCAGCCCGGGACTCCCATCCAATGAGCAGTTCTTC; v_call: TRBV7-3; d_call: NA; j_call: TRBJ2-1; clone_size: many
cdr3_aa: CASLSGDNYGYTF; cdr3_nt: TGTGCCAGCCTCTCGGGGGATAACTATGGCTACACCTTC; v_call: TRBV6-1; d_call: NA; j_call: TRBJ1-2; clone_size: many
cdr3_aa: CATSTGNQPQHF; cdr3_nt: TGTGCCACCAGCACAGGAAATCAGCCCCAGCATTTT; v_call: TRBV15; d_call: NA; j_call: TRBJ1-5; clone_size: once
cdr3_aa: CASSQGGGGGQYF; cdr3_nt: TGTGCCAGCAGCCAAGGCGGCGGGGGCGGGCAGTACTTC; v_call: TRBV14; d_call: NA; j_call: TRBJ2-7; clone_size: NA
cdr3_aa: CASSLRSVDTEAFF; cdr3_nt: TGTGCCAGCAGCCTCCGAAGCGTCGACACTGAAGCTTTCTTT; v_call: TRBV9; d_call: NA; j_call: TRBJ1-1; clone_size: NA
cdr3_aa: CSARGGPKETQYF; cdr3_nt: TGCAGTGCTAGAGGAGGCCCGAAGGAGACCCAGTACTTC; v_call: TRBV20-1; d_call: NA; j_call: TRBJ2-5; clone_size: NA
cdr3_aa: CASNDRRPSGELFF; cdr3_nt: TGTGCCAGCAACGACAGGAGGCCCAGCGGGGAGCTGTTTTTT; v_call: TRBV12-3/TRBV12-4; d_call: NA; j_call: TRBJ2-2; clone_size: few
cdr3_aa: CASSSGTVSTEAFF; cdr3_nt: TGTGCCAGCAGTTCGGGGACAGTTAGCACTGAAGCTTTCTTT; v_call: TRBV28; d_call: TRBD1; j_call: TRBJ1-1; clone_size: many
cdr3_aa: CASTSRSYEQYF; cdr3_nt: TGTGCCAGCACCTCCCGCTCCTACGAGCAGTACTTC; v_call: TRBV12-3/TRBV12-4; d_call: NA; j_call: TRBJ2-7; clone_size: many
cdr3_aa: CASSYDRPYLDYGYTF; cdr3_nt: TGTGCCAGCAGTTACGACAGGCCCTATTTGGACTATGGCTACACCTTC; v_call: TRBV6-2/TRBV6-3; d_call: NA; j_call: TRBJ1-2; clone_size: NA
cdr3_aa: CASSIVEGMGEQFF; cdr3_nt: TGTGCCAGTAGTATAGTGGAGGGAATGGGTGAGCAGTTCTTC; v_call: TRBV19; d_call: NA; j_call: TRBJ2-1; clone_size: NA
cdr3_aa: CASSPRDHRTGYTF; cdr3_nt: TGTGCCAGCAGTCCCCGGGACCATCGTACCGGCTACACCTTC; v_call: TRBV27; d_call: NA; j_call: TRBJ1-2; clone_size: many
cdr3_aa: CASSLEGDFYEQYF; cdr3_nt: TGTGCCAGCAGTTTGGAAGGTGACTTCTACGAGCAGTACTTC; v_call: TRBV27; d_call: NA; j_call: TRBJ2-7; clone_size: few
cdr3_aa: CSALADLNNEQFF; cdr3_nt: TGCAGTGCCCTAGCGGATCTAAACAATGAGCAGTTCTTC; v_call: TRBV20-1; d_call: TRBD2; j_call: TRBJ2-1; clone_size: many
cdr3_aa: CASTGQGGYTDTQYF; cdr3_nt: TGTGCCAGCACCGGCCAGGGGGGGTACACAGATACGCAGTATTTT; v_call: TRBV7-2; d_call: NA; j_call: TRBJ2-3; clone_size: many
cdr3_aa: CATSPNRGQGSDGYTF; cdr3_nt: TGTGCCACCAGCCCCAACAGAGGGCAGGGCAGTGATGGCTACACCTTC; v_call: TRBV15; d_call: NA; j_call: TRBJ1-2; clone_size: many
cdr3_aa: CASRPGQVPDTQYF; cdr3_nt: TGTGCCAGCAGACCGGGACAGGTCCCGGATACGCAGTATTTT; v_call: TRBV12-3/TRBV12-4; d_call: TRBD1; j_call: TRBJ2-3; clone_size: NA
cdr3_aa: CAINTGTDYNSPLHF; cdr3_nt: TGTGCCATCAATACCGGGACAGACTATAATTCACCCCTCCACTTT; v_call: TRBV28; d_call: TRBD1; j_call: TRBJ1-6; clone_size: many
cdr3_aa: CSACCGTGEINYGYTF; cdr3_nt: TGCAGCGCCTGTTGCGGGACAGGGGAAATTAACTATGGCTACACCTTC; v_call: TRBV29-1; d_call: TRBD1; j_call: TRBJ1-2; clone_size: few
cdr3_aa: CASSGDCFQETQYF; cdr3_nt: TGTGCCAGCAGTGGGGACTGCTTCCAAGAGACCCAGTACTTC; v_call: TRBV2; d_call: NA; j_call: TRBJ2-5; clone_size: NA
cdr3_aa: CASSWEGPYYGYTF; cdr3_nt: TGTGCCAGCAGCTGGGAGGGGCCCTACTATGGCTACACCTTC; v_call: TRBV2; d_call: NA; j_call: TRBJ1-2; clone_size: few
cdr3_aa: CASSQDLAGGRETQYF; cdr3_nt: TGTGCCAGCAGCCAAGATCTCGCAGGGGGTAGGGAGACCCAGTACTTC; v_call: TRBV3-1; d_call: TRBD1; j_call: TRBJ2-5; clone_size: many
cdr3_aa: CSARSPYDNEQFF; cdr3_nt: TGCAGTGCTAGAAGCCCCTACGACAATGAGCAGTTCTTC; v_call: TRBV20-1; d_call: NA; j_call: TRBJ2-1; clone_size: few
cdr3_aa: CASSFDGSNQPQHF; cdr3_nt: TGTGCCAGCAGCTTTGACGGCTCCAATCAGCCCCAGCATTTT; v_call: TRBV7-2; d_call: NA; j_call: TRBJ1-5; clone_size: many
cdr3_aa: CASSYQGPSNTEAFF; cdr3_nt: TGTGCCAGCAGTTACCAGGGTCCCTCGAACACTGAAGCTTTCTTT; v_call: TRBV6-2/TRBV6-3; d_call: NA; j_call: TRBJ1-1; clone_size: NA